A single sample gave rise to the 31 T cell receptor beta chains below, sequenced in a study of graft-versus-host responses after intestinal transplantation. The researchers put around 200,000 CFSE-labeled responder cells into plates with around 200,000 irradiated, violet-dye-labeled stimulator cells. Clones were read by immunoSEQ multiplex PCR, and TCRdb kept only the in-frame ones, dropping some. Of about 12,000 clones listed, 30% to 35% were seen once; the top ten hold approximately 3.2%. Specimen: alloreactive CD8+ T cells from a mixed lymphocyte reaction culture, collected before intestinal transplant. As to subset: CFSE-low proliferating T cells sorted from approximately 6-day pre-transplant mixed lymphocyte reaction (GvH or HvG direction). These receptors were obtained from a human patient who received an intestinal transplant.

This chain connects TRBV29-1 to TRBJ1-1; D might be TRBD1 (5 bases). The CDR3 sequence is 13 residues long. V gave up 3 bases and J gave up 0 bases, with 8 bases separating them. Per germline, CDR1 SQVTM and CDR2 ANQGSEA. The CDR3 DNA reads TGCAGCGTTGATTTACAGGTGAACACTGAAGCTTTCTTT. This encodes CSVDLQVNTEAFF.

The V and J genes are TRBV5-1 and TRBJ2-3; either TRBD1 or TRBD2 may fit D (6 bases each). There are 13 residues in the CDR3. V lost 5 bases and J 4 bases, leaving 11 bases between the germline ends. CDR1 SGHRS and CDR2 YFSETQ come from the germline V gene. The CDR3 DNA reads TGCGCCAGCAGAGTGGGGGGCTCAGATACGCAGTATTTT. Amino acid sequence: CASRVGGSDTQYF.

This clone was seen more than once but under ten times. A read error is likely, as this CDR3 ends without the conserved phenylalanine or tryptophan. This chain links TRBV4-1 with TRBJ1-2; D unresolved. Germline CDR1 MGHRA, CDR2 YSYEKL. CDR3 length equals 16 residues. V dropped 1 base and J dropped 0 bases, with 12 bases sitting between them. In nucleotides, the CDR3 is TGCGCCAGCAGCCAAGGCCACGGAATATCTAACTATGGCTACACCCTC. Translation: CASSQGHGISNYGYTL.

The chain is built from TRBV4-1 and TRBJ2-6; D remains ambiguous. With 1 base removed from V and 0 bases from J, the gap between germline ends came to 10 bases. The CDR3 consists of 17 residues. Germline CDR1 is MGHRA and CDR2 is YSYEKL. CDR3: CASSQGRSFSGANVLTF. CDR3 DNA: TGCGCCAGCAGCCAAGGCCGCAGCTTCTCTGGGGCCAACGTCCTGACTTTC.

This clone was observed a handful of times. This chain links TRBV7-8 with TRBJ2-5, with 10 bases matching TRBD2. V lost 1 base and J lost 1; bases outside the gene matches: 3. The CDR3 loop spans 16 amino acids. In germline, CDR1 is SGHVS, CDR2 FQNEAQ. CDR3 in DNA: TGTGCCAGCAGCTTAGGGGTAGCGGGAGGCCAAGAGACCCAGTACTTC. This sequence encodes CASSLGVAGGQETQYF.

This clone is categorized as large (0.1 to 1%). The chain uses TRBV19 and TRBJ1-4; 8 bases map to TRBD1. Looked up from germline, CDR1 is LNHDA and CDR2 is SQIVND (reference sequence). CDR3 length: 12 amino acids. V shed 2 bases, J shed 16 bases, and the junction held 6 bases outside the gene matches. The CDR3: CASSIPGQAPFF. The CDR3 nucleotides read TGTGCCAGTAGTATACCGGGACAGGCCCCGTTTTTT.

The rearrangement joins TRBV30 to TRBJ2-6; 11 nucleotides match TRBD2. Germline V CDR1 and CDR2: GTSNPN, SVGIG (reference sequence). The CDR3 is 15 residues long. Trimming at V came to 5 bases and at J to 0 bases, leaving 0 bases not matched to a gene. CDR3: CAWGLAGSGANVLTF. In DNA, the CDR3 is TGTGCCTGGGGACTAGCGGGCTCTGGGGCCAACGTCCTGACTTTC.

The chain joins TRBV4-1 to TRBJ1-5; no reliable D call. The V gene lost 3 bases and the J gene lost 3 bases, with 6 bases spanning the gap. The CDR3 runs 13 residues. CDR1 MGHRA and CDR2 YSYEKL come from the germline V gene. The DNA for the CDR3 is TGCGCCAGCAGCCATACCGACAATCAGCCCCAGCATTTT. Its translation: CASSHTDNQPQHF.

This clone is termed large. This chain uses TRBV18 with TRBJ1-3; D unresolved. CDR1 and CDR2 from the germline V gene are KGHSH and LQKENI. The V end lost 6 bases, the J end lost 0 bases, and 9 bases lay between the germline ends. The CDR3 spans 14 residues. Here the CDR3 reads CASSPSSSGNTIYF. In DNA form, the CDR3 reads TGTGCCAGCTCTCCCAGTAGCTCTGGAAACACCATATATTTT. Supplemented by reference TRBV18 and TRBJ1-3, the full variable domain reads NAGVMQNPRHLVRRRGQEARLRCSPMKGHSHVYWYRQLPEEGLKFMVYLQKENIIDESGMPKERFSAEFPKEGPSILRIQQVVRGDSAAYFCASSPSSSGNTIYFGEGSWLTVV.

The chain employs TRBV6-1 and TRBJ2-7; D is perhaps TRBD1 (5 bases). Germline CDR1 reads MNHNS; CDR2 reads SASEGT. The CDR3 runs to 15 residues. V shed 6 bases and J shed 4 bases, with 19 bases lying between them. Here the CDR3 DNA reads TGTGCCAGCAGAACAAATCTCAGAAGGGGTTACGAGCAGTACTTC. Its protein is CASRTNLRRGYEQYF.

V usage is TRBV19 and J usage is TRBJ1-3; D perhaps matches TRBD1 (6 bases). The CDR3 has 15 amino acids. Trimming stripped 6 bases from V and 2 bases from J, with 14 bases between. Germline CDR1 LNHDA, CDR2 SQIVND (reference sequence). The chain's CDR3 is CASRGAYFAGNTIYF. The DNA of the CDR3 is TGTGCCAGTAGGGGGGCCTACTTCGCTGGAAACACCATATATTTT. Full variable domain (outside the CDR3, taken from reference TRBV19 and TRBJ1-3): DGGITQSPKYLFRKEGQNVTLSCEQNLNHDAMYWYRQDPGQGLRLIYYSQIVNDFQKGDIAEGYSVSREKKESFPLTVTSAQKNPTAFYLCASRGAYFAGNTIYFGEGSWLTVV.

This chain connects TRBV7-6 to TRBJ2-2; the match to TRBD2 covers 8 bases. Germline-derived CDR1 and CDR2 are SGHVS and FNYEAQ. The CDR3 runs 18 residues. V lost 5 bases to trimming and J lost 4 bases; unmatched junction nucleotides: 15. The CDR3 DNA follows: TGTGCCAGCAGCCCAAGGGTCCTAGCGGGCGGAAGCACCGGGGAGCTGTTTTTT. Protein product: CASSPRVLAGGSTGELFF.

Only a few counts were recorded for this clone. This chain connects TRBV6-5 to TRBJ1-2; tentatively, D is TRBD1 (5 bases). Germline V gene sequence: CDR1 MNHEY, CDR2 SVGAGI. This CDR3 is 12 amino acids long. Trimming stripped 0 bases from V and 10 bases from J, with 9 bases between. The CDR3 sequence: CASSYSGGDYTF. In DNA, the CDR3 is TGTGCCAGCAGTTACTCGGGGGGGGACTACACCTTC.

J is TRBJ2-1 and V is TRBV7-9; D call uncertain. In germline, CDR1 is SEHNR, CDR2 FQNEAQ (reference sequence). The CDR3 contains 12 residues. V gave up 4 bases and J gave up 7 bases, with 8 bases separating them. CDR3 in amino acids: CASSSLRNEQFF. CDR3 coding DNA: TGTGCCAGCAGCTCCTTGAGGAATGAGCAGTTCTTC.

The table lists this clone with a few counts. The genes are TRBV7-9 and TRBJ2-1, with D possibly called TRBD1 or TRBD2 (5 bases each). V was shortened by 2 bases and J by 2 bases, with 10 bases between the two germline ends. CDR3 size: 15 residues. Germline V gene data show CDR1 as SEHNR and CDR2 as FQNEAQ (reference sequence). The CDR3 nucleotides read TGTGCCAGCAGCTTATTCCGAGGGGCCTACAATGAGCAGTTCTTC. Protein: CASSLFRGAYNEQFF. Full variable domain (rest looked up from reference TRBV7-9 and TRBJ2-1): DTGVSQNPRHKITKRGQNVTFRCDPISEHNRLYWYRQTLGQGPEFLTYFQNEAQLEKSRLLSDRFSAERPKGSFSTLEIQRTEQGDSAMYLCASSLFRGAYNEQFFGPGTRLTVL.

The chain employs TRBV15 and TRBJ1-2; D is uncertain. V gave up 1 base and J gave up 4 bases, with 10 bases separating them. This CDR3 is 14 amino acids long. Germline V gene lookup returns CDR1 LNHNV and CDR2 YYDKDF (reference sequence). CDR3 nucleotide sequence: TGTGCCACCAGCAGAGTAGCAGGAGGCTATGGCTACACCTTC. It encodes CATSRVAGGYGYTF.

This clone has more than one count but fewer than ten. The chain uses TRBV6-8 and TRBJ2-7; D is uncertain. CDR1 MNHGY and CDR2 SAAAGT come from the germline V gene. V was shortened by 5 bases and J by 1 base, with 15 bases between the two germline ends. The length of the CDR3 is 15 residues. The CDR3 nucleotides are TGTGCCAGCAGTGAATCGCACACTACTTCCTACGAGCAGTACTTC. The encoded protein is CASSESHTTSYEQYF.

V and J are TRBV11-2 and TRBJ1-2; D is unclear. Trimming pared 5 bases from V and 4 bases from J, leaving 14 bases between. Germline V gene lookup returns CDR1 SGHAT and CDR2 FQNNGV. The CDR3 is 14 residues long. CDR3 coding DNA: TGTGCCAGCAGCCCCAGTGGGCTTGTCTATGGCTACACCTTC. As protein: CASSPSGLVYGYTF.

V and J are TRBV27 and TRBJ2-1, with 8 bases lining up with TRBD2. Germline values: CDR1 MNHEY, CDR2 SMNVEV (reference sequence). V lost 5 bases to trimming and J lost 4 bases; unmatched junction nucleotides: 10. This CDR3 is built from 16 residues. CDR3 protein: CASSLISGMSYNEQFF. In DNA, the CDR3 is TGTGCCAGCAGTCTTATTAGCGGGATGAGTTACAATGAGCAGTTCTTC.

This clone was counted once. This chain joins TRBV4-1 and TRBJ2-3, with TRBD2 as a possible D gene (5 bases). The germline V gene encodes CDR1 MGHRA and CDR2 YSYEKL. V shed 1 base and J shed 4 bases, with 6 bases lying between them. CDR3 length: 13 residues. The CDR3 reads CASSQVGADTQYF. CDR3 DNA sequence: TGCGCCAGCAGCCAAGTCGGGGCAGATACGCAGTATTTT.

The table lists this clone with a few counts. V usage is TRBV5-6 and J usage is TRBJ2-7; 8 nucleotides match TRBD2. CDR3 length: 13 residues. Germline trimming cut 4 bases from V and 2 bases from J; bases unmatched to any gene: 2. The germline gives CDR1 SGHDT, CDR2 YYEEEE. The CDR3 is CASSPGLAYEQYF. The CDR3 nucleotides are TGTGCCAGCAGCCCGGGACTAGCCTACGAGCAGTACTTC.

This clone is medium-sized by share. This chain links TRBV6-5 with TRBJ2-7, with D perhaps TRBD1 (6 bases). CDR3 length: 15 amino acids. Germline-derived CDR1 and CDR2 are MNHEY and SVGAGI. Trimming took off 6 bases at V and 3 bases at J, with 18 bases between the two ends. The CDR3: CASSPGAGANYEQYF. CDR3 in DNA: TGTGCCAGCAGCCCCGGAGCAGGGGCTAACTACGAGCAGTACTTC.

This clone was seen a few times. The chain uses TRBV6-1 and TRBJ1-3; unclear D gene. The CDR3 has 14 residues. Germline CDR1 MNHNS, CDR2 SASEGT. V was trimmed by 0 bases and J by 4 bases, leaving 7 bases between them. The CDR3 DNA is TGTGCCAGCAGTGAAGCTACTCTGGGAAACACCATATATTTT. The encoded protein is CASSEATLGNTIYF.

The V call is TRBV2, the J call TRBJ2-7; the D gene is possibly TRBD1 (6 bases). CDR1 is SNHLY, CDR2 FYNNEI, per germline. CDR3 length: 15 residues. V gave up 4 bases and J gave up 7 bases, with 20 bases separating them. CDR3 loop: CASSGSPDSSWEQYF. CDR3 coding DNA: TGTGCCAGCAGTGGAAGCCCGGACAGTAGTTGGGAGCAGTACTTC. The whole variable domain, filled in from reference TRBV2 and TRBJ2-7, reads EPEVTQTPSHQVTQMGQEVILRCVPISNHLYFYWYRQILGQKVEFLVSFYNNEISEKSEIFDDQFSVERPDGSNFTLKIRSTKLEDSAMYFCASSGSPDSSWEQYFGPGTRLTVT.

This chain joins TRBV28 and TRBJ1-4; D remains ambiguous. This CDR3 has 15 amino acids. Germline CDR1 reads MDHEN; CDR2 reads SYDVKM. V lost 6 bases to trimming and J lost 0 bases, with 11 bases between them. DNA for the CDR3: TGTGCCAGCAGCTATCTACAGACAACTAATGAAAAACTGTTTTTT. This codes for CASSYLQTTNEKLFF.

This rearrangement joins TRBV4-2 to TRBJ1-5, with 9 bases matching TRBD1. CDR3 length: 16 amino acids. V lost 1 base to trimming and J lost 2 bases; unmatched junction nucleotides: 3. Germline CDR1 and CDR2: LGHNA and YNFKEQ. The CDR3 here is CASSQGDRVGNQPQHF. The CDR3, as DNA: TGTGCCAGCAGCCAAGGGGACAGGGTGGGCAATCAGCCCCAGCATTTT.

This sequence joins TRBV7-8 and TRBJ1-1; 7 nucleotides line up with TRBD1. Germline CDR1 and CDR2: SGHVS and FQNEAQ. This CDR3 region has 15 residues. The junction had 8 bases not matched to a gene; V was cut back by 5 bases and J by 2 bases. The CDR3 loop is CASSILTGKNTEAFF. The CDR3 nucleotides are TGTGCCAGCAGCATCCTGACAGGGAAAAACACTGAAGCTTTCTTT.

This clone turned up a few times. V and J are TRBV11-2 and TRBJ1-2; the D gene is possibly TRBD1 (5 bases). Germline-derived CDR1 and CDR2 are SGHAT and FQNNGV. The CDR3 loop spans 13 amino acids. Trimming removed 5 bases at V and 6 bases at J, with 13 bases between. Written as DNA, the CDR3 is TGTGCCAGCAGCCCACCAGGGTTCCATGGCTACACCTTC. Its protein is CASSPPGFHGYTF.

J is TRBJ2-6 and V is TRBV19; 8 bases line up with TRBD2. The germline V gene encodes CDR1 LNHDA and CDR2 SQIVND (reference sequence). V lost 5 bases and J lost 2; bases outside the gene matches: 2. CDR3 size: 15 residues. CDR3 in amino acids: CASSAAGAGANVLTF. In DNA form, the CDR3 reads TGTGCCAGTAGTGCAGCGGGGGCTGGGGCCAACGTCCTGACTTTC.

Within the sample, this clone is medium-sized. V is TRBV15 and J is TRBJ1-4, with D tentatively TRBD1 (6 bases). V gave up 1 base and J gave up 7 bases, with 13 bases separating them. The CDR3 totals 15 residues. In germline, CDR1 is LNHNV, CDR2 YYDKDF (reference sequence). CDR3 DNA: TGTGCCACCAGCAGAGGCGGCAGGGGTGGTGAAAAACTGTTTTTT. This sequence encodes CATSRGGRGGEKLFF. Combining the CDR3 with reference TRBV15 and TRBJ1-4 gives the whole variable domain DAMVIQNPRYQVTQFGKPVTLSCSQTLNHNVMYWYQQKSSQAPKLLFHYYDKDFNNEADTPDNFQSRRPNTSFCFLDIRSPGLGDTAMYLCATSRGGRGGEKLFFGSGTQLSVL.

The V and J genes are TRBV28 and TRBJ2-1; 7 bases fit TRBD2. This CDR3 spans 16 amino acids. J gave up 5 bases and V 4 bases, and 11 bases lay outside the gene matches. Germline loops: CDR1 MDHEN, CDR2 SYDVKM. CDR3 in amino acids: CASSSDPSGGNNEQFF. DNA of the CDR3: TGTGCCAGCAGTTCAGACCCTAGCGGAGGGAACAATGAGCAGTTCTTC. The whole variable domain, filled in from reference TRBV28 and TRBJ2-1, reads DVKVTQSSRYLVKRTGEKVFLECVQDMDHENMFWYRQDPGLGLRLIYFSYDVKMKEKGDIPEGYSVSREKKERFSLILESASTNQTSMYLCASSSDPSGGNNEQFFGPGTRLTVL.